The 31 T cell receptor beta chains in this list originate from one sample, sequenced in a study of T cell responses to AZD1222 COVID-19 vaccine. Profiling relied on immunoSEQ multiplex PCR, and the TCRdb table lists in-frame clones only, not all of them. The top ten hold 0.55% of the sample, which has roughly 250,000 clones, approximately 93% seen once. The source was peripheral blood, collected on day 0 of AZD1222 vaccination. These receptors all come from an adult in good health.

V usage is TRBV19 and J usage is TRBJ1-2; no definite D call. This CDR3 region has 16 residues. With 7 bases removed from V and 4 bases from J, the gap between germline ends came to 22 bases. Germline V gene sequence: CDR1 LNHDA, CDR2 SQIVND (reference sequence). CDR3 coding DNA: TGTGCCAGTACCCCGGCTCGGACGGGAGGGAGCTATGGCTACACCTTC. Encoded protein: CASTPARTGGSYGYTF.

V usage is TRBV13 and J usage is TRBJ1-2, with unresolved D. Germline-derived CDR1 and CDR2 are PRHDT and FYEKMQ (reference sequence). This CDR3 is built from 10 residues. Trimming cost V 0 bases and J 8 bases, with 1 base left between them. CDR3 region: CASSLGGYTF. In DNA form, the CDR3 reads TGTGCCAGCAGCTTAGGGGGCTACACCTTC. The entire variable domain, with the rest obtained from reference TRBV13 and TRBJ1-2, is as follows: AAGVIQSPRHLIKEKRETATLKCYPIPRHDTVYWYQQGPGQDPQFLISFYEKMQSDKGSIPDRFSAQQFSDYHSELNMSSLELGDSALYFCASSLGGYTFGSGTRLTVV.

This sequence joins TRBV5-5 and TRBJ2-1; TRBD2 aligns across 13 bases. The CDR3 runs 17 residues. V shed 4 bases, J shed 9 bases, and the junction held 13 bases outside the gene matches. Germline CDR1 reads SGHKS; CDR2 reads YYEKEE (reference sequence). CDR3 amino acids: CASSPTGLAGSEGEQFF. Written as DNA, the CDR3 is TGTGCCAGCAGCCCCACGGGACTAGCGGGGTCAGAGGGTGAGCAGTTCTTC.

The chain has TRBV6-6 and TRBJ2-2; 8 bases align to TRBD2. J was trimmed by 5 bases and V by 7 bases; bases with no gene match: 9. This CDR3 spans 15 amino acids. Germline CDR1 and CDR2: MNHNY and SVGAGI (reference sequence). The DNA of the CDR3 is TGTGCCAGCACCTACCGGGGGGGTTCGACCGGGGAGCTGTTTTTT. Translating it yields CASTYRGGSTGELFF.

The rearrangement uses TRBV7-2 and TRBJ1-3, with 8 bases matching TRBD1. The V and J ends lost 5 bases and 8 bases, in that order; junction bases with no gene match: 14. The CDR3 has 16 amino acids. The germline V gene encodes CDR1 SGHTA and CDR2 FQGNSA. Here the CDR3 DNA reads TGTGCCAGCAGCCCACAGGGGGGACTTAGTCATCACACCATATATTTT. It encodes CASSPQGGLSHHTIYF.

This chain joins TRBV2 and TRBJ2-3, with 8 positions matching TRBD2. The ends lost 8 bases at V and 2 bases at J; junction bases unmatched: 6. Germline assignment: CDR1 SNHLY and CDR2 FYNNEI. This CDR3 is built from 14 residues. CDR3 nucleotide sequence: TGTGCCAGCGTCCGGGGGGGGGACACAGATACGCAGTATTTT. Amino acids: CASVRGGDTDTQYF.

CDR3 in amino acids: CASSRTGAGTLYTQYF. The CDR3 DNA reads TGTGCCAGCAGCCGGACTGGGGCAGGAACTCTTTATACGCAGTATTTT. The chain combines TRBV7-6 with TRBJ2-3; D might be TRBD1 or TRBD2, each matching 5 bases. The CDR3 is 16 amino acids. V lost 5 bases and J lost 7, with 22 bases in between. CDR1 and CDR2 from the germline V gene are SGHVS and FNYEAQ.

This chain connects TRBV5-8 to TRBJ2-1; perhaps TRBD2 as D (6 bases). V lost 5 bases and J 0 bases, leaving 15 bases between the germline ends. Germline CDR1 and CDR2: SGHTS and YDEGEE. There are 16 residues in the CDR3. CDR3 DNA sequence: TGTGCCAGCAGTCGGGAGAGACACAACTCCTACAATGAGCAGTTCTTC. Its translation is CASSRERHNSYNEQFF. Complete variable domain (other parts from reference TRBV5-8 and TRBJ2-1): EAGVTQSPTHLIKTRGQQATLRCSPISGHTSVYWYQQALGLGLQFLLWYDEGEERNRGNFPPRFSGRQFPNYSSELNVNALELEDSALYLCASSRERHNSYNEQFFGPGTRLTVL.

The CDR3 is CASSPQGTGYEKLFF. CDR3 DNA: TGTGCCAGCTCGCCTCAAGGTACAGGGTATGAAAAACTGTTTTTT. The V call is TRBV18, the J call TRBJ1-4; weak D call: TRBD1 (6 bases). Trimming pared 6 bases from V and 6 bases from J, leaving 17 bases between. Germline V CDR1 and CDR2: KGHSH, LQKENI. The CDR3 length is 15 residues.

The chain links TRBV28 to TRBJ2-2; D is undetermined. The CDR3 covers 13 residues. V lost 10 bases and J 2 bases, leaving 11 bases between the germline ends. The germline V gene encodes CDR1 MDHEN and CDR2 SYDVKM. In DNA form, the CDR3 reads TGTGCCACCTGGGCCCCAAACACCGGGGAGCTGTTTTTT. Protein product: CATWAPNTGELFF.

The CDR3 here is CASSPEANYGYTF. Written as DNA, the CDR3 is TGCGCCAGCAGCCCCGAAGCTAACTATGGCTACACCTTC. This chain uses TRBV5-1 with TRBJ1-2; unclear D gene. Per germline, CDR1 SGHRS and CDR2 YFSETQ. The CDR3 runs to 13 residues. The V end was cut by 4 bases, the J end by 0 bases, with 7 bases between.

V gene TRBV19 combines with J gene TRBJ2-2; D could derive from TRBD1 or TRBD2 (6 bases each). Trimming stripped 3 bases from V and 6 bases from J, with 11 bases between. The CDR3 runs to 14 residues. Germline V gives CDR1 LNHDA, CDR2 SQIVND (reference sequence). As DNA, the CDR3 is TGTGCCAGTAGTATCCGGGGGCAGCCCGGGGAGCTGTTTTTT. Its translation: CASSIRGQPGELFF.

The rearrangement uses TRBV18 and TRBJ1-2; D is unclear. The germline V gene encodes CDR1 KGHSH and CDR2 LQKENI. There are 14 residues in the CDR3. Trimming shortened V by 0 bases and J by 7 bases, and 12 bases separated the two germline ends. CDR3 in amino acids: CASSPPRVSSGYTF. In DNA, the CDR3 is TGTGCCAGCTCACCACCGAGGGTTTCCTCTGGCTACACCTTC. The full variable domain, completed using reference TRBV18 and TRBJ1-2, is NAGVMQNPRHLVRRRGQEARLRCSPMKGHSHVYWYRQLPEEGLKFMVYLQKENIIDESGMPKERFSAEFPKEGPSILRIQQVVRGDSAAYFCASSPPRVSSGYTFGSGTRLTVV.

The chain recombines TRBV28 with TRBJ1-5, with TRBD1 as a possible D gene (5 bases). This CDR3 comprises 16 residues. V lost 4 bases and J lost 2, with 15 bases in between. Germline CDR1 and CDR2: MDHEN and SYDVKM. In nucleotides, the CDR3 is TGTGCCAGCAGTTCCGGGAGGGGAGGCGGCAATCAGCCCCAGCATTTT. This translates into CASSSGRGGGNQPQHF.

CDR3 coding DNA: TGTGCCCACCCGGGCATTCGTCAGCCCCAGCATTTT. This gives the protein CAHPGIRQPQHF. The chain recombines TRBV27 with TRBJ1-5; D ambiguous. The CDR3 sequence is 12 residues long. V lost 11 bases and J 6 bases, leaving 14 bases between the germline ends. The V gene's germline CDR1 is MNHEY and CDR2 SMNVEV (reference sequence).

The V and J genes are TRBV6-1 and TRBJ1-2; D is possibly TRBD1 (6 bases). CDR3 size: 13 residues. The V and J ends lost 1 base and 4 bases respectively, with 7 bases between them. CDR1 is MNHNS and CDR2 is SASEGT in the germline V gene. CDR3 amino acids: CASSEGQAYGYTF. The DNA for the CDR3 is TGTGCCAGCAGTGAAGGACAGGCCTATGGCTACACCTTC.

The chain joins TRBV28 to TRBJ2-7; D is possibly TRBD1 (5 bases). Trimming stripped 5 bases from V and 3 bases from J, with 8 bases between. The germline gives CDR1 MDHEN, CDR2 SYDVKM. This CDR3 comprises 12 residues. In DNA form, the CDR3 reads TGTGCCAGCAGTGACAGTCTCTACGAGCAGTACTTC. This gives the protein CASSDSLYEQYF.

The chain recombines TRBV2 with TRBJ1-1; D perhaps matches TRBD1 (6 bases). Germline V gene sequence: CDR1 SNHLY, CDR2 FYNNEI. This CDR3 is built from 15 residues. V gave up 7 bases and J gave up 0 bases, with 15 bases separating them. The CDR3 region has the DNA TGTGCCAGCAATGATGGGGGCCGCATGAACACTGAAGCTTTCTTT. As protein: CASNDGGRMNTEAFF.

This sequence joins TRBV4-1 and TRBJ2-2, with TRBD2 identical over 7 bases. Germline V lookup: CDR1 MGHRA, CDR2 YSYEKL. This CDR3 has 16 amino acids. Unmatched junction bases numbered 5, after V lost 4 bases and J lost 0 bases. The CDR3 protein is CASSPLAAPNTGELFF. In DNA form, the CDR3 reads TGCGCCAGCAGCCCCCTAGCGGCACCGAACACCGGGGAGCTGTTTTTT.

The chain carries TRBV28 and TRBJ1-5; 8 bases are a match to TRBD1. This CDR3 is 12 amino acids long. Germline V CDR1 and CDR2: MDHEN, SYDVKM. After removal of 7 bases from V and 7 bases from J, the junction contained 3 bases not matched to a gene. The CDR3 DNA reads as TGTGCCAGCACCGACAGGGGACAGCCCCAGCATTTT. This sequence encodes CASTDRGQPQHF.

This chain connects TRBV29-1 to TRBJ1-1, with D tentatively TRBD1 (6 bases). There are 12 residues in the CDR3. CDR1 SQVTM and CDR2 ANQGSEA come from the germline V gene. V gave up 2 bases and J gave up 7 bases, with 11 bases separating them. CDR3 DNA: TGCAGCGTTGAACCCGGGACAATTGAAGCTTTCTTT. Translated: CSVEPGTIEAFF.

The CDR3 reads CASTSRGYNSPLHF. DNA for the CDR3: TGTGCCAGCACCTCCCGGGGGTATAATTCACCCCTCCACTTT. The chain links TRBV6-5 to TRBJ1-6, with D possibly matching TRBD1 (5 bases). Trimming took 7 bases from V and 4 from J, leaving 11 bases between them. CDR3 length: 14 amino acids. Germline assignment: CDR1 MNHEY and CDR2 SVGAGI.

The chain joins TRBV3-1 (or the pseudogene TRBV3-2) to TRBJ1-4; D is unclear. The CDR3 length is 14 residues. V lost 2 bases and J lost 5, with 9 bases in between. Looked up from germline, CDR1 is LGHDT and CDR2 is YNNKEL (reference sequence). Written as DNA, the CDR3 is TGTGCCAGCAGCCAACGACGGATGAATGAAAAACTGTTTTTT. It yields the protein CASSQRRMNEKLFF.

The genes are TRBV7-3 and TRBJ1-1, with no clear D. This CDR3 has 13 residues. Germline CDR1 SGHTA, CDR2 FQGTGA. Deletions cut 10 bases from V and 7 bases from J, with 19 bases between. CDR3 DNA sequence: TGTGCCACACCTCGCGGGTTTGGCGATGAAGCTTTCTTT. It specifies CATPRGFGDEAFF.

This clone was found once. The CDR3 region is CASTSGTGGSEQYF. The DNA of the CDR3 is TGTGCCAGTACATCTGGGACAGGGGGCAGCGAGCAGTACTTC. The V and J genes are TRBV19 and TRBJ2-7, with 12 bases lining up with TRBD1. The V and J ends lost 7 bases and 6 bases, in that order; junction bases with no gene match: 7. Germline V gene sequence: CDR1 LNHDA, CDR2 SQIVND (reference sequence). The CDR3 sequence is 14 residues long. Using reference TRBV19 and TRBJ2-7 for the parts outside the CDR3, the full variable domain is DGGITQSPKYLFRKEGQNVTLSCEQNLNHDAMYWYRQDPGQGLRLIYYSQIVNDFQKGDIAEGYSVSREKKESFPLTVTSAQKNPTAFYLCASTSGTGGSEQYFGPGTRLTVT.

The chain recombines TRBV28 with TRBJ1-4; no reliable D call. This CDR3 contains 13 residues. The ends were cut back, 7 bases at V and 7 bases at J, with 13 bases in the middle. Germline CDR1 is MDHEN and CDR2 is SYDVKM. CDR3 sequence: CASTALAGEKLFF. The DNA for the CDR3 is TGTGCCAGCACTGCGTTAGCAGGTGAAAAACTGTTTTTT. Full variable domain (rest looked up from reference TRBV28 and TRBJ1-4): DVKVTQSSRYLVKRTGEKVFLECVQDMDHENMFWYRQDPGLGLRLIYFSYDVKMKEKGDIPEGYSVSREKKERFSLILESASTNQTSMYLCASTALAGEKLFFGSGTQLSVL.

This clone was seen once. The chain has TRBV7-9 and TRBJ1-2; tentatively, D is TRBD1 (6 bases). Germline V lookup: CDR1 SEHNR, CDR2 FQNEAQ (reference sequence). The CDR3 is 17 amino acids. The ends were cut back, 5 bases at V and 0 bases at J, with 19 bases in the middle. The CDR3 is CASSPYLQGTSNYGYTF. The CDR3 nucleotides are TGTGCCAGCAGCCCCTACCTGCAGGGGACTTCTAACTATGGCTACACCTTC. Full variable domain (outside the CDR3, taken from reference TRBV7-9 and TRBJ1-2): DTGVSQNPRHKITKRGQNVTFRCDPISEHNRLYWYRQTLGQGPEFLTYFQNEAQLEKSRLLSDRFSAERPKGSFSTLEIQRTEQGDSAMYLCASSPYLQGTSNYGYTFGSGTRLTVV.

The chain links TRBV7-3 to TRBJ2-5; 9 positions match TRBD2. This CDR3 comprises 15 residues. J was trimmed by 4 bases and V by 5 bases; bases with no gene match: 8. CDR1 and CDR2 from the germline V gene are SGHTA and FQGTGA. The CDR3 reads CASSPSSGKVETQYF. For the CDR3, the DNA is TGTGCCAGCAGCCCCTCTAGCGGGAAGGTAGAGACCCAGTACTTC.

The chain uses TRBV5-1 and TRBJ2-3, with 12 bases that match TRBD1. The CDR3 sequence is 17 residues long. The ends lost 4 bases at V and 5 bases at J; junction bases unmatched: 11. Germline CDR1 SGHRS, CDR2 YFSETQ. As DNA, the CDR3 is TGCGCCAGCAGCGGTCCCGGGACAGGGGGCCCCAGAGATACGCAGTATTTT. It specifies CASSGPGTGGPRDTQYF.

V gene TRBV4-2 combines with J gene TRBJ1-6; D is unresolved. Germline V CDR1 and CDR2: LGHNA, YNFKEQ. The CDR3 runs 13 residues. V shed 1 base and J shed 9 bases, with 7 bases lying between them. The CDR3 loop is CASSQGSGSPLHF. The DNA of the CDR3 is TGTGCCAGCAGCCAAGGGTCGGGTTCACCCCTCCACTTT.

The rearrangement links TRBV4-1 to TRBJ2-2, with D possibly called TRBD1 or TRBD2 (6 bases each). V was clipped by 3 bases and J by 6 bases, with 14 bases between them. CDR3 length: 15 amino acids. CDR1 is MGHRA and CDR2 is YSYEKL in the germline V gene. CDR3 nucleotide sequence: TGCGCCAGCAGCCATGTCGGGGGCGCTCCCGGGGAGCTGTTTTTT. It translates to CASSHVGGAPGELFF.